Listed below are T cell receptor beta chains from one sample, sequenced in a study of blood T cell repertoires in COVID-19. Sequencing used immunoSEQ multiplex PCR; TCRdb keeps in-frame clones, though not all of them. The sample consists of about 190,000 clones, 75% to 85% of them appearing once. Input material: peripheral blood. These TCRs come from a man aged 55-75 years with acute or convalescent COVID-19. The CDR3 runs from the conserved cysteine through the conserved F or W. The D gene is left open where the match is weak. Rows give clone size only sometimes, using once, few, many, or a class for an expanded clone.

j_gene,abundance,d_gene,v_gene,CDR3aa,CDR3nt
TRBJ1-1,-,TRBD1,TRBV5-1,CASSSGTGDTEAFF,TGCGCCAGCAGCTCCGGGACAGGGGACACTGAAGCTTTCTTT
TRBJ2-7,-,TRBD2,TRBV28,CASSSPGGSGEQYF,TGTGCCAGCAGTTCTCCGGGAGGTTCGGGGGAGCAGTACTTC
TRBJ1-5,-,TRBD1,TRBV7-2,CASSQSGTGYNQPQHF,TGTGCCAGCAGCCAATCCGGGACAGGGTACAATCAGCCCCAGCATTTT
TRBJ1-4,-,TRBD1,TRBV5-1,CASSPRQGTNEKLFF,TGCGCCAGCAGCCCCCGACAGGGAACTAATGAAAAACTGTTTTTT
TRBJ1-1,-,-,TRBV2,CASSVGGNTEAFF,TGTGCCAGCAGTGTAGGGGGGAACACTGAAGCTTTCTTT
TRBJ2-1,-,TRBD2,TRBV2,CASSGLAGGDNEQFF,TGTGCCAGCAGCGGACTAGCGGGGGGGGACAATGAGCAGTTCTTC
TRBJ2-1,few,TRBD1,TRBV14,CASSHPFRGREQFF,TGTGCCAGCAGCCACCCCTTCAGGGGGCGTGAGCAGTTCTTC
TRBJ1-1,-,TRBD1,TRBV25-1,CASTDRGEVTEAFF,TGTGCCAGCACCGACAGGGGGGAAGTGACTGAAGCTTTCTTT
TRBJ2-7,-,TRBD2,TRBV12-3/TRBV12-4,CASSRTSLYEQYF,TGTGCCAGCAGTCGGACTAGCCTCTACGAGCAGTACTTC
TRBJ1-5,-,-,TRBV21-1,CASSKPKEAGGYSNQPQHF,TGTGCCAGCAGCAAGCCCAAAGAGGCTGGAGGGTATAGCAATCAGCCCCAGCATTTT
TRBJ2-3,-,-,TRBV2,CASSLAIRTDTQYF,TGTGCCAGCAGTTTAGCGATCCGCACAGATACGCAGTATTTT
TRBJ2-3,-,-,TRBV4-1,CASSQVAAGTDTQYF,TGCGCCAGCAGCCAAGTAGCAGCGGGCACAGATACGCAGTATTTT
TRBJ1-1,few,-,TRBV4-3,CASSQYHSRNEAFF,TGCGCCAGCAGCCAATATCATTCGCGGAATGAAGCTTTCTTT
TRBJ1-2,few,TRBD1,TRBV13,CARSGPGQPNYGYTF,TGTGCCAGGTCGGGTCCGGGACAGCCGAACTATGGCTACACCTTC
TRBJ2-6,-,-,TRBV9,CASSVTDSGANVLTF,TGTGCCAGCAGCGTGACAGACTCTGGGGCCAACGTCCTGACTTTC
TRBJ2-1,-,TRBD2,TRBV6-2/TRBV6-3,CASSYSMWSGSMENEQFF,TGTGCCAGCAGTTACTCGATGTGGAGCGGGAGTATGGAGAATGAGCAGTTCTTC
TRBJ2-3,-,TRBD2,TRBV5-1,CASSLGLAGHGTDTQYF,TGCGCCAGCAGCTTAGGACTAGCGGGACACGGCACAGATACGCAGTATTTT
TRBJ2-7,-,TRBD1,TRBV10-3,CAIARWTGDSYEQYF,TGTGCCATCGCTCGCTGGACAGGGGACTCCTACGAGCAGTACTTC